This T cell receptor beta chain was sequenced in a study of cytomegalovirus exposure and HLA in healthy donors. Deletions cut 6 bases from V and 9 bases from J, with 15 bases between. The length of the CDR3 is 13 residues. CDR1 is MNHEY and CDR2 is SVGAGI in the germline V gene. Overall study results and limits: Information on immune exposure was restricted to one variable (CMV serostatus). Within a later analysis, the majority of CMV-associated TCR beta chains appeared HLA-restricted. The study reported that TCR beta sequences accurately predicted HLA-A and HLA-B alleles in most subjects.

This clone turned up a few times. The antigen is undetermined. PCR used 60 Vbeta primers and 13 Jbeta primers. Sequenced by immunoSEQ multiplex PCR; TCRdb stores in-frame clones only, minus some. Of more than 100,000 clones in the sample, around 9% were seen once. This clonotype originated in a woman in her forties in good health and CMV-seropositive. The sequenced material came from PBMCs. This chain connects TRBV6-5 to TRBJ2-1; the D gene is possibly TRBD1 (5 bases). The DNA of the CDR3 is TGTGCCAGCAGCCTCCTGCCAGGGCTTGAGCAGTTCTTC. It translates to CASSLLPGLEQFF.